This is a list of T cell receptor beta chains from one sample in a study of CD8+ T cells in alopecia areata. Clones were sequenced by immunoSEQ multiplex PCR, and TCRdb holds only the in-frame ones, with some missing. Here the sample spans some 220,000 clones, more than 45% being singletons. The starting material was CD4+ T cells sorted from blood, obtained at week 4, from a patient treated with tofacitinib. The origin of the receptors is a human donor with alopecia areata. Both conserved end residues are part of each CDR3. The order of the fields is D gene, J gene, clone size, V gene, CDR3 DNA, CDR3 protein. A D gene is named only where the DNA matches it firmly. Where a row states a size, it is once, few, many or the class of an expanded clone; other rows omit it.

d_gene: -; j_gene: TRBJ2-5; abundance: -; v_gene: TRBV20-1; CDR3nt: TGCAGTGTCCCGAGGGGGGAGACCCAGTACTTC; CDR3aa: CSVPRGETQYF
d_gene: -; j_gene: TRBJ2-3; abundance: -; v_gene: TRBV30; CDR3nt: TGTGCCTGGAGCGCAAGGGATACGCAGTATTTT; CDR3aa: CAWSARDTQYF
d_gene: -; j_gene: TRBJ1-4; abundance: -; v_gene: TRBV30; CDR3nt: TGTGCCTGGGGTAAAGGGGACGGCCCAACTAATGAAAAACTGTTTTTT; CDR3aa: CAWGKGDGPTNEKLFF
d_gene: -; j_gene: TRBJ1-2; abundance: few; v_gene: TRBV19; CDR3nt: TGTGCCAGTAGTACCTCGGGACTTCGTTTGGGCTACACCTTC; CDR3aa: CASSTSGLRLGYTF
d_gene: -; j_gene: TRBJ2-3; abundance: -; v_gene: TRBV7-6; CDR3nt: TGTGCCAGCAGCCCCCTACGAGTTCAGGATACGCAGTATTTT; CDR3aa: CASSPLRVQDTQYF
d_gene: -; j_gene: TRBJ2-2; abundance: -; v_gene: TRBV21-1; CDR3nt: TGTGCCAGCAGCAAAGTGGAGAACGCCGGGGAGCTGTTTTTT; CDR3aa: CASSKVENAGELFF
d_gene: TRBD2; j_gene: TRBJ2-1; abundance: -; v_gene: TRBV2; CDR3nt: TGTGCCGGGAAGTCTAGCGGGGGTTACAATGAGCAGTTCTTC; CDR3aa: CAGKSSGGYNEQFF
d_gene: -; j_gene: TRBJ1-2; abundance: few; v_gene: TRBV7-2; CDR3nt: TGTGCCAGCGGCGTAAACTATGGCTACACCTTC; CDR3aa: CASGVNYGYTF
d_gene: -; j_gene: TRBJ2-5; abundance: few; v_gene: TRBV28; CDR3nt: TGTGCCAGCAGTCTCGGACAACAAGAGACCCAGTACTTC; CDR3aa: CASSLGQQETQYF
d_gene: -; j_gene: TRBJ1-5; abundance: -; v_gene: TRBV30; CDR3nt: TGTGCCTGGAGTTTGGGGAGGGGCAATCAGCCCCAGCATTTT; CDR3aa: CAWSLGRGNQPQHF
d_gene: -; j_gene: TRBJ2-1; abundance: many; v_gene: TRBV9; CDR3nt: TGTGCCAGCAGCGTAGCTGCCGCGGGGAGCCTAGGCAATGAGCAGTTCTTC; CDR3aa: CASSVAAAGSLGNEQFF
d_gene: -; j_gene: TRBJ1-2; abundance: few; v_gene: TRBV15; CDR3nt: TGTGCCACCAGCAAAGGGTCCCCTCGGGATGGCTACACCTTC; CDR3aa: CATSKGSPRDGYTF
d_gene: -; j_gene: TRBJ2-5; abundance: -; v_gene: TRBV5-6; CDR3nt: TGTGCCAGCAGCCTAACTTTGCAGGAGACCCAGTACTTC; CDR3aa: CASSLTLQETQYF
d_gene: TRBD2; j_gene: TRBJ2-1; abundance: -; v_gene: TRBV9; CDR3nt: TGTGCCAGCAGCGTTAGCGGGGCGCAGAATGAGCAGTTCTTC; CDR3aa: CASSVSGAQNEQFF
d_gene: -; j_gene: TRBJ1-3; abundance: -; v_gene: TRBV4-3; CDR3nt: TGCGCCAGCAGCCAAGATCATCCTAATGGTTTTTCTGGGAACACCATATATTTT; CDR3aa: CASSQDHPNGFSGNTIYF
d_gene: TRBD1; j_gene: TRBJ2-3; abundance: -; v_gene: TRBV29-1; CDR3nt: TGCAGCGCTCAGACAGGGGAGTCAGATACGCAGTATTTT; CDR3aa: CSAQTGESDTQYF
d_gene: -; j_gene: TRBJ2-7; abundance: -; v_gene: TRBV5-6; CDR3nt: TGTGCCAGCAGCTTCACGCCATCGTACGAGCAGTACTTC; CDR3aa: CASSFTPSYEQYF
d_gene: -; j_gene: TRBJ1-2; abundance: -; v_gene: TRBV6-1; CDR3nt: TGTGCCAGCAGTGGTACGACAGGCCACTATGGCTACACCTTC; CDR3aa: CASSGTTGHYGYTF
d_gene: -; j_gene: TRBJ2-2; abundance: -; v_gene: TRBV7-2; CDR3nt: TGTGCCAGCAGCCCCCAGGGGAACACCGGGGAGCTGTTTTTT; CDR3aa: CASSPQGNTGELFF
d_gene: -; j_gene: TRBJ2-7; abundance: few; v_gene: TRBV7-3; CDR3nt: TGTGCCAGCAGCTTAGACCGACAGCCGCCTAACTACGAGCAGTACTTC; CDR3aa: CASSLDRQPPNYEQYF
d_gene: -; j_gene: TRBJ2-7; abundance: -; v_gene: TRBV29-1; CDR3nt: TGCAGCGTTGCGACCAGGGCACCGGTCGTCGAGCAGTACTTC; CDR3aa: CSVATRAPVVEQYF
d_gene: TRBD1; j_gene: TRBJ2-1; abundance: few; v_gene: TRBV10-3; CDR3nt: TGTGCCATAGGACAGGGCTTGGACAATGAGCAGTTCTTC; CDR3aa: CAIGQGLDNEQFF
d_gene: -; j_gene: TRBJ1-2; abundance: few; v_gene: TRBV18; CDR3nt: TGTGCCAGCTCACTGGGCTACACCTTC; CDR3aa: CASSLGYTF
d_gene: TRBD2; j_gene: TRBJ2-1; abundance: -; v_gene: TRBV7-2; CDR3nt: TGTGCCAGCAGCCCTAGCGGCAACAATGAGCAGTTCTTC; CDR3aa: CASSPSGNNEQFF
d_gene: -; j_gene: TRBJ1-5; abundance: -; v_gene: TRBV6-5; CDR3nt: TGTGCCAGCAGCTCCGGAGAAAGTGGCAATCAGCCCCAGCATTTT; CDR3aa: CASSSGESGNQPQHF
d_gene: -; j_gene: TRBJ1-2; abundance: -; v_gene: TRBV2; CDR3nt: TGTGCCAGCAGTTACAGGGAGATCTATGGCTACACCTTC; CDR3aa: CASSYREIYGYTF
d_gene: -; j_gene: TRBJ1-2; abundance: -; v_gene: TRBV29-1; CDR3nt: TGCAGCGTTGATGGGCAGGGCTATGGCTACACCTTC; CDR3aa: CSVDGQGYGYTF
d_gene: TRBD2; j_gene: TRBJ2-4; abundance: -; v_gene: TRBV29-1; CDR3nt: TGCAGCGTTGAGGCGGCGGGGGGGGACATTCAGTACTTC; CDR3aa: CSVEAAGGDIQYF
d_gene: -; j_gene: TRBJ2-3; abundance: -; v_gene: TRBV25-1; CDR3nt: TGTGCCACCCAGGAGGACCAGATCACAGATACGCAGTATTTT; CDR3aa: CATQEDQITDTQYF
d_gene: TRBD2; j_gene: TRBJ2-3; abundance: -; v_gene: TRBV9; CDR3nt: TGTGCCAGCAGCGTAGAAGCGGGGGGAAGGGCAGATACGCAGTATTTT; CDR3aa: CASSVEAGGRADTQYF
d_gene: -; j_gene: TRBJ1-1; abundance: -; v_gene: TRBV6-5; CDR3nt: TGTGCCAGCAGTTCTAGCGGTAACACTGAAGCTTTCTTT; CDR3aa: CASSSSGNTEAFF
d_gene: -; j_gene: TRBJ1-3; abundance: few; v_gene: TRBV13; CDR3nt: TGTGCCAGCAGTTCCGGACGGTCATCGACCATATATTTT; CDR3aa: CASSSGRSSTIYF
d_gene: -; j_gene: TRBJ1-3; abundance: many; v_gene: TRBV18; CDR3nt: TGTGCCAGCTCACCATCCTACTCCAGGAGGGGAAACACCATATATTTT; CDR3aa: CASSPSYSRRGNTIYF
d_gene: TRBD2; j_gene: TRBJ2-1; abundance: -; v_gene: TRBV2; CDR3nt: TGTGCCAGCAGTGAACTAGCGGGGCGGGATGAGCAGTTCTTC; CDR3aa: CASSELAGRDEQFF
d_gene: -; j_gene: TRBJ2-1; abundance: -; v_gene: TRBV7-2; CDR3nt: TGTGCCAGCAGCTCTACAGTGTTCGCCTACAATGAGCAGTTCTTC; CDR3aa: CASSSTVFAYNEQFF
d_gene: -; j_gene: TRBJ2-7; abundance: -; v_gene: TRBV25-1; CDR3nt: TGTGCCAGCAGTGGGCGACAAGAGCAGTACTTC; CDR3aa: CASSGRQEQYF
d_gene: TRBD2; j_gene: TRBJ2-3; abundance: -; v_gene: TRBV29-1; CDR3nt: TGCAGCGCACACAACGGGGGGATCACAGATACGCAGTATTTT; CDR3aa: CSAHNGGITDTQYF
d_gene: TRBD1; j_gene: TRBJ1-1; abundance: -; v_gene: TRBV29-1; CDR3nt: TGCAGCGTTGAGGTGGGACAGGGCACTGAAGCTTTCTTT; CDR3aa: CSVEVGQGTEAFF
d_gene: TRBD1; j_gene: TRBJ2-1; abundance: once; v_gene: TRBV5-6; CDR3nt: TGTGCCAGCAGCCCGACAGGGGGAGAGAACAATGAGCAGTTCTTC; CDR3aa: CASSPTGGENNEQFF
d_gene: -; j_gene: TRBJ2-6; abundance: -; v_gene: TRBV6-6; CDR3nt: TGTGCCAGCAGCAACGGCGGGGCAGGGGCCAACGTCCTGACTTTC; CDR3aa: CASSNGGAGANVLTF
d_gene: -; j_gene: TRBJ2-2; abundance: few; v_gene: TRBV7-2; CDR3nt: TGTGCCAGCAGCGCTACCCTACATTTCACCGGGGAGCTGTTTTTT; CDR3aa: CASSATLHFTGELFF
d_gene: -; j_gene: TRBJ1-5; abundance: once; v_gene: TRBV30; CDR3nt: TGTGCCTGGAGTGGTGATAGCAATCAGCCCCAGCATTTT; CDR3aa: CAWSGDSNQPQHF
d_gene: -; j_gene: TRBJ2-1; abundance: few; v_gene: TRBV7-2; CDR3nt: TGTGCCAGCACCCTGGACTTAACCTACAATGAGCAGTTCTTC; CDR3aa: CASTLDLTYNEQFF
d_gene: TRBD1; j_gene: TRBJ1-1; abundance: -; v_gene: TRBV10-2; CDR3nt: TGCGCCAGCAGCCTACAGGGGGCAGGTGAAGCTTTCTTT; CDR3aa: CASSLQGAGEAFF
d_gene: -; j_gene: TRBJ1-4; abundance: -; v_gene: TRBV29-1; CDR3nt: TGCAGCGCAGCGGGACATTTTAATGAAAAACTGTTTTTT; CDR3aa: CSAAGHFNEKLFF
d_gene: -; j_gene: TRBJ2-3; abundance: -; v_gene: TRBV6-5; CDR3nt: TGTGCCAGCAGTTACGATCGGCGGGGCACAGATACGCAGTATTTT; CDR3aa: CASSYDRRGTDTQYF
d_gene: TRBD1; j_gene: TRBJ2-1; abundance: -; v_gene: TRBV11-1; CDR3nt: TGTGCCAGCAGGGAGAGACAGGGGATACCACCTGACAATGAGCAGTTCTTC; CDR3aa: CASRERQGIPPDNEQFF
d_gene: -; j_gene: TRBJ1-5; abundance: -; v_gene: TRBV5-1; CDR3nt: TGCGCCAGCAGCTTGGATTACAATCAGCCCCAGCATTTT; CDR3aa: CASSLDYNQPQHF